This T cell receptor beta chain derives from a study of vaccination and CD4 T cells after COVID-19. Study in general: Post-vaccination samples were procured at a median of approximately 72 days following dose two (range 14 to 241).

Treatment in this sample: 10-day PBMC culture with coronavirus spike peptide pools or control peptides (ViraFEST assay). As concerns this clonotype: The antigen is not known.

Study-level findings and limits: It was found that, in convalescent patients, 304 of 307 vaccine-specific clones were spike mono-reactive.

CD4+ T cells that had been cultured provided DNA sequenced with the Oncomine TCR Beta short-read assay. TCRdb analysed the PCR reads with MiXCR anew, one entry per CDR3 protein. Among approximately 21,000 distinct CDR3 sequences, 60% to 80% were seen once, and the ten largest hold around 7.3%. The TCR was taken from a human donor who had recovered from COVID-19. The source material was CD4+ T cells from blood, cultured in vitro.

CDR3 loop: CSARLAGPRNEQFF. CDR3 DNA sequence: TGCAGTGCTAGGTTGGCGGGGCCTCGCAATGAGCAGTTCTTC. V gene TRBV20-1 combines with J gene TRBJ2-1, with a weak D call TRBD2 (6 bases). The germline V and J ends were trimmed by 3 bases and 6 bases, with 15 bases remaining between them. There are 14 residues in the CDR3. CDR1 and CDR2 from the germline V gene are DFQATT and SNEGSKA (reference sequence).